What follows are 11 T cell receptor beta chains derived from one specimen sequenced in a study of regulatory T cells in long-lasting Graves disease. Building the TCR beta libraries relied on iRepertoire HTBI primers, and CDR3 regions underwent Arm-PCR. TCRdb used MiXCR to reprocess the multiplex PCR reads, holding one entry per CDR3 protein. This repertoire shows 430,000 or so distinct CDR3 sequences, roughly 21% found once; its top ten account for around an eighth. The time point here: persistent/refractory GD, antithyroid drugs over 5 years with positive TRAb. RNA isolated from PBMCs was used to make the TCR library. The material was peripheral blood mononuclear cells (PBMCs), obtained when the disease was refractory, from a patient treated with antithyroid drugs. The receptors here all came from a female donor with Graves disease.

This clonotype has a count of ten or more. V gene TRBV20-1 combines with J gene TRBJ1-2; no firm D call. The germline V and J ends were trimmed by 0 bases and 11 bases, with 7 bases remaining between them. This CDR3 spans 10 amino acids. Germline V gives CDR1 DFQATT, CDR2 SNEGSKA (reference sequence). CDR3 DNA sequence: TGCAGTGCTAGAGATACCCGATACACCTTC. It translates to CSARDTRYTF.

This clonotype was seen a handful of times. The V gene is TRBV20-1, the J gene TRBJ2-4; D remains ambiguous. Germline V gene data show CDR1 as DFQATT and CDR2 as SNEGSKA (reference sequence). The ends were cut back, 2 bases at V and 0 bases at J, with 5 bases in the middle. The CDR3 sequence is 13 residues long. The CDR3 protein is CSARPSAKNIQYF. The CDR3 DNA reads TGCAGTGCTAGACCTTCAGCCAAAAACATTCAGTACTTC.

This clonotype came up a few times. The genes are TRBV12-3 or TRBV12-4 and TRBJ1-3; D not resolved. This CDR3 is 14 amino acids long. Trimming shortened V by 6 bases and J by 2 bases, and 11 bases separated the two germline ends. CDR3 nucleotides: TGTGCCAGCAGCCTCCTTAGACCTGGAAACACCATATATTTT. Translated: CASSLLRPGNTIYF.

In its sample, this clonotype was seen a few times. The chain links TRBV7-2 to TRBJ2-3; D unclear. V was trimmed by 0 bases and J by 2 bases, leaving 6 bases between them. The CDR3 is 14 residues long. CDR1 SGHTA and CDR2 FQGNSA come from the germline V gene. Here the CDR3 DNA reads TGTGCCAGCAGCTTAGCCGGCCCCACAGATACGCAGTATTTT. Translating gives CASSLAGPTDTQYF.

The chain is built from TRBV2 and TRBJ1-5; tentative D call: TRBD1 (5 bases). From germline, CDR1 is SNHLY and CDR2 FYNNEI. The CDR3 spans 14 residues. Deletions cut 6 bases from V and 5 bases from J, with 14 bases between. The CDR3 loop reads CASRDAGAHQPQHF. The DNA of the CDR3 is TGTGCCAGCAGAGACGCCGGGGCCCATCAGCCCCAGCATTTT.

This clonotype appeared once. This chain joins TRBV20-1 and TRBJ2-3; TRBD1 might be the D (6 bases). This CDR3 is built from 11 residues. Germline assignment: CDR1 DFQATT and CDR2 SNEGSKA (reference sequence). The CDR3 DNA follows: TGCAGCGCAGGGGGCACAGATACGCAGTATTTT. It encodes CSAGGTDTQYF.

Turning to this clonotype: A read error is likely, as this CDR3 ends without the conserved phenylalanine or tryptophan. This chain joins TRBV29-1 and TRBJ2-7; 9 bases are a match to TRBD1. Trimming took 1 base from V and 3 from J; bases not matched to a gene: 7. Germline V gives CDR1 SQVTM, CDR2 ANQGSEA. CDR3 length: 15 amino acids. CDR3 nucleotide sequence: TGCAGCGTTGAAGTCGGGGGACAGGGCGACTACGAGCAGTACCTC. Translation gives CSVEVGGQGDYEQYL.

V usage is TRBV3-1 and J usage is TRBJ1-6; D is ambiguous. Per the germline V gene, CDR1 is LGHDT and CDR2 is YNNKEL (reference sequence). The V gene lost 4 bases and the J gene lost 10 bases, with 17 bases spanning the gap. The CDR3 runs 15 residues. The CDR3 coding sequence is TGTGCCAGCAGCCTGGAAGGACCCCTGGGATCACCCCTCCACTTT. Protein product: CASSLEGPLGSPLHF.

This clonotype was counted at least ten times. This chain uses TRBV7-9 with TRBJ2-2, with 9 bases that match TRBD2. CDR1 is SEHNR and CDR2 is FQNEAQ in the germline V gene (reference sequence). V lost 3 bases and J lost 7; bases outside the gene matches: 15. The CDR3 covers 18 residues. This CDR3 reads CASSFTGTSPYLVGELFF. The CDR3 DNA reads TGTGCCAGCAGCTTCACCGGGACTAGCCCTTACCTTGTCGGGGAGCTGTTTTTT. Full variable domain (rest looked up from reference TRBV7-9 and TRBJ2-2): DTGVSQNPRHKITKRGQNVTFRCDPISEHNRLYWYRQTLGQGPEFLTYFQNEAQLEKSRLLSDRFSAERPKGSFSTLEIQRTEQGDSAMYLCASSFTGTSPYLVGELFFGEGSRLTVL.

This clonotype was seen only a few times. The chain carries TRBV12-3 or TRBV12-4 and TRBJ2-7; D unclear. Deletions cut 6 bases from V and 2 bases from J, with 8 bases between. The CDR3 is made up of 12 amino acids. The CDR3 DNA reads TGTGCCAGCAGCCAACGCACCTACGAGCAGTACTTC. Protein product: CASSQRTYEQYF.

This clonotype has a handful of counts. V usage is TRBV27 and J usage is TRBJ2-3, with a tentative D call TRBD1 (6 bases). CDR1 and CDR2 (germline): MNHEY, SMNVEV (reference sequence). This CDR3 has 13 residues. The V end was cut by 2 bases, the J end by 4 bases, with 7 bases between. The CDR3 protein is CASSLQGSDTQYF. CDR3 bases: TGTGCCAGCAGTTTACAGGGGTCAGATACGCAGTATTTT.